These 22 T cell receptor beta chains originate from one sample sequenced in a study of cytomegalovirus exposure and HLA in healthy donors. 13 Jbeta primers and 60 Vbeta primers were used for the PCR. Data came from immunoSEQ multiplex PCR; TCRdb stores just in-frame clones and leaves some out. In the table there are tens of thousands of clones, approximately 71% of which are singletons. The source material was PBMCs. Receptors originate from a man in his forties in good health and CMV-seronegative.

This clone appeared once. The chain uses TRBV28 and TRBJ2-7; TRBD1 aligns across 8 bases. Germline CDR1 MDHEN, CDR2 SYDVKM. The CDR3 spans 15 residues. V lost 5 bases to trimming and J lost 4 bases; unmatched junction nucleotides: 10. The CDR3 sequence is CASSVQGASLYEQYF. CDR3 sequence (DNA): TGTGCCAGCAGTGTTCAGGGGGCTTCTCTTTACGAGCAGTACTTC.

This clone was seen only a few times. The chain recombines TRBV7-9 with TRBJ1-1, with D perhaps matching TRBD1 (5 bases). CDR3 size: 14 residues. Germline CDR1 reads SEHNR; CDR2 reads FQNEAQ (reference sequence). The V end was cut by 5 bases, the J end by 0 bases, with 10 bases between. The CDR3 protein is CASSHRGVNTEAFF. The CDR3, as DNA: TGTGCCAGCAGCCACCGGGGGGTGAACACTGAAGCTTTCTTT.

The chain has TRBV27 and TRBJ2-5; maybe TRBD2 (5 bases). V shed 2 bases and J shed 2 bases, with 6 bases lying between them. Germline-derived CDR1 and CDR2 are MNHEY and SMNVEV (reference sequence). The CDR3 runs to 13 residues. The CDR3 nucleotides are TGTGCCAGCAGTTTACGGGAACAAGAGACCCAGTACTTC. This encodes CASSLREQETQYF.

The genes are TRBV6-4 and TRBJ2-7; possibly TRBD2 for D (6 bases). Germline CDR1 and CDR2: MRHNA and SNTAGT. Trimming took off 2 bases at V and 2 bases at J, with 13 bases between the two ends. This CDR3 region has 15 residues. The CDR3 nucleotides are TGTGCCAGCAGTGACCGACCGGGACTCACCTACGAGCAGTACTTC. Translated: CASSDRPGLTYEQYF.

V gene TRBV7-6 combines with J gene TRBJ1-1, with a possible D match to TRBD1 (5 bases). CDR3 length equals 16 residues. Germline CDR1 SGHVS, CDR2 FNYEAQ. V was clipped by 1 base and J by 1 base, with 13 bases between them. CDR3 DNA: TGTGCCAGCAGCTTAGTTCTGGGGCGGGGGAACACTGAAGCTTTCTTT. Its translation is CASSLVLGRGNTEAFF.

V gene TRBV11-2 combines with J gene TRBJ1-3; D may be TRBD1 (5 bases). The CDR3 covers 14 residues. The germline V gene encodes CDR1 SGHAT and CDR2 FQNNGV. The V gene lost 4 bases and the J gene lost 9 bases, with 16 bases spanning the gap. The CDR3 spells CASSSPTWGSTIYF. CDR3 nucleotides: TGTGCCAGCAGCTCACCTACTTGGGGCAGCACCATATATTTT.

The V gene is TRBV27, the J gene TRBJ1-5; D is perhaps TRBD1 (6 bases). Germline V lookup: CDR1 MNHEY, CDR2 SMNVEV (reference sequence). V shed 6 bases and J shed 0 bases, with 15 bases lying between them. The CDR3 length is 16 residues. The CDR3 nucleotides read TGTGCCAGCAGGGAGACAGGCGACGATAGCAATCAGCCCCAGCATTTT. Encoded protein: CASRETGDDSNQPQHF.

CDR3 DNA: TGTGCCAGCACCTTTTCCGGAGACAGGTATCAGCCCCAGCATTTT. Its translation is CASTFSGDRYQPQHF. This chain connects TRBV5-8 to TRBJ1-5, with D perhaps TRBD1 (6 bases). V gave up 6 bases and J gave up 5 bases, with 18 bases separating them. Germline V CDR1 and CDR2: SGHTS, YDEGEE. The CDR3 runs 15 residues. The variable domain in full, completed from reference TRBV5-8 and TRBJ1-5, reads EAGVTQSPTHLIKTRGQQATLRCSPISGHTSVYWYQQALGLGLQFLLWYDEGEERNRGNFPPRFSGRQFPNYSSELNVNALELEDSALYLCASTFSGDRYQPQHFGDGTRLSIL.

The chain has TRBV19 and TRBJ2-7, with 10 bases identical to TRBD1. Losses at the gene ends were 4 bases for V and 2 bases for J; bases not matched to a gene: 5. The CDR3 has 15 amino acids. Germline CDR1 reads LNHDA; CDR2 reads SQIVND (reference sequence). Written as DNA, the CDR3 is TGTGCCAGTAGTACCACCGGGACAGGGGCCTACGAGCAGTACTTC. Its translation is CASSTTGTGAYEQYF.

V is TRBV9 and J is TRBJ2-7, with TRBD2 as a possible D gene (6 bases). CDR1 and CDR2 (germline): SGDLS, YYNGEE. Trimming took off 0 bases at V and 5 bases at J, with 9 bases between the two ends. There are 13 residues in the CDR3. CDR3 nucleotides: TGTGCCAGCAGCGTAGCGGGAGCTAACGAGCAGTACTTC. It codes for CASSVAGANEQYF.

V and J are TRBV16 and TRBJ1-1; D is possibly TRBD1 (5 bases). This CDR3 has 13 amino acids. Germline CDR1 and CDR2: KGHSY and FQNENV. V was cut by 2 bases and J by 4 bases, with 8 bases left in between. Written as DNA, the CDR3 is TGTGCCAGCAGCCAAAGCAGGGTCACTGAAGCTTTCTTT. Amino acids: CASSQSRVTEAFF.

This chain connects TRBV15 to TRBJ2-7; D ambiguous. Trimming removed 0 bases at V and 2 bases at J, with 5 bases between. CDR1 is LNHNV and CDR2 is YYDKDF in the germline V gene (reference sequence). CDR3 size: 13 residues. The DNA for the CDR3 is TGTGCCACCAGCAGAGATACGGCCTACGAGCAGTACTTC. Amino acids: CATSRDTAYEQYF.

This clone was seen ten or more times. The rearrangement joins TRBV6-5 to TRBJ1-1, with D possibly TRBD1 on 5 matching bases. Germline V CDR1 and CDR2: MNHEY, SVGAGI. The CDR3 has 15 amino acids. V lost 2 bases and J lost 5, with 15 bases in between. CDR3 region: CASSYTYRGGTEAFF. The CDR3 DNA follows: TGTGCCAGCAGTTACACTTATCGGGGGGGAACTGAAGCTTTCTTT.

The rearrangement uses TRBV9 and TRBJ1-4, with D maybe TRBD1 (5 bases). CDR1 SGDLS and CDR2 YYNGEE come from the germline V gene. V shed 4 bases and J shed 0 bases, with 7 bases lying between them. CDR3 size: 14 residues. In DNA form, the CDR3 reads TGTGCCAGCAGCTCAGGGACAACTAATGAAAAACTGTTTTTT. Its protein is CASSSGTTNEKLFF.

The chain joins TRBV6-5 to TRBJ1-3, with D possibly being TRBD1 (5 bases). Germline V CDR1 and CDR2: MNHEY, SVGAGI. The V end lost 7 bases, the J end lost 4 bases, and 14 bases lay between the germline ends. This CDR3 spans 14 amino acids. The CDR3 region is CASTPPGPGNTIYF. The CDR3 bases are TGTGCCAGCACCCCTCCAGGGCCCGGAAACACCATATATTTT.

V gene TRBV27 combines with J gene TRBJ2-7; 9 nucleotides line up with TRBD2. V trimming: 2 bases; J trimming: 5 bases; junction bases outside the gene matches: 4. Germline CDR1 reads MNHEY; CDR2 reads SMNVEV (reference sequence). CDR3 length: 14 residues. The CDR3 nucleotides are TGTGCCAGCAGTTTAGAGCGGGAGGACGACGAGCAGTACTTC. This encodes CASSLEREDDEQYF.

This clone was seen only a few times. At one of its ends the junction is not consistent with the germline gene, which may arise from a read error. This chain connects TRBV5-1 to TRBJ2-3; 11 bases agree with TRBD2. Germline CDR1 SGHRS, CDR2 YFSETQ. The CDR3 is 17 amino acids. CDR3 DNA sequence: TGCGTCAGCAGCTTGAGTAGCGGGGGGGCCAGAGCAGATACGCAGTATTTT. Its protein product is CVSSLSSGGARADTQYF. Supplemented by reference TRBV5-1 and TRBJ2-3, the full variable domain reads KAGVTQTPRYLIKTRGQQVTLSCSPISGHRSVSWYQQTPGQGLQFLFEYFSETQRNKGNFPGRFSGRQFSNSRSEMNVSTLELGDSALYLCVSSLSSGGARADTQYFGPGTRLTVL.

This rearrangement joins TRBV4-1 to TRBJ1-5; perhaps TRBD1 as D (5 bases). The CDR3 totals 16 residues. Trimming removed 3 bases at V and 4 bases at J, with 16 bases between. Germline CDR1 is MGHRA and CDR2 is YSYEKL. CDR3 sequence (DNA): TGCGCCAGCAGCCAGGGGGGTCGGAGGGCTAATCAGCCCCAGCATTTT. Its protein product is CASSQGGRRANQPQHF.

This clone has more than one count but fewer than ten. A read error may produce the germline difference seen at one junction end. V usage is TRBV6-5 and J usage is TRBJ2-7; 7 bases match TRBD1. Germline V lookup: CDR1 MNHEY, CDR2 SVGAGI. The CDR3 contains 14 residues. CDR3 region: CASSLNRGSHEQYF. DNA for the CDR3: TGTGCCAGCAGCCTAAACAGGGGCTCCCACGAGCAGTACTTC.

The chain is built from TRBV6-4 and TRBJ2-7; D possibly corresponds to TRBD1 (6 bases). The CDR3 is made up of 13 amino acids. V was shortened by 7 bases and J by 4 bases, with 14 bases between the two germline ends. Per germline, CDR1 MRHNA and CDR2 SNTAGT. The CDR3 is CASTDRLGYEQYF. In DNA, the CDR3 is TGTGCCAGCACCGACAGGTTGGGGTACGAGCAGTACTTC.

The chain employs TRBV30 and TRBJ1-1; D is unclear. V was clipped by 0 bases and J by 7 bases, with 6 bases between them. Germline CDR1 is GTSNPN and CDR2 is SVGIG (reference sequence). This CDR3 has 11 amino acids. The CDR3 is CAWSVLHEAFF. The DNA of the CDR3 is TGTGCCTGGAGTGTACTGCATGAAGCTTTCTTT.

The V call is TRBV14, the J call TRBJ2-6; D uncertain. CDR1 and CDR2 (germline): SGHDN, FVKESK. Trimming stripped 0 bases from V and 2 bases from J, with 8 bases between. This CDR3 contains 16 residues. CDR3 sequence (DNA): TGTGCCAGCAGCCAAGATCCGTATACTGGGGCCAACGTCCTGACTTTC. Amino acid sequence: CASSQDPYTGANVLTF.